Following are 8 T cell receptor beta chains from one sample sequenced in a study of shared clonotypes between healthy human individuals. TCRdb's copy holds only in-frame clones and misses some; the assay was immunoSEQ multiplex PCR. The sample lists some 2,000,000 clones, 90% to 95% occurring once. Sequenced sample: naive CD4+ T cells sorted from blood. Indicated subset: CD45RA+ positively selected. Every receptor here comes from a man aged 18 to 29 in good health.

V gene TRBV11-3 combines with J gene TRBJ2-7, with 8 bases that match TRBD1. V lost 0 bases, J lost 0 bases, and 13 bases stayed unmatched. The CDR3 loop spans 19 amino acids. Germline CDR1 is SGHNT and CDR2 is YENEEA. The CDR3 DNA sequence: TGTGCCAGCAGCTTAGATCCCCCTCGGACAGGGCGGAGCTCCTACGAGCAGTACTTC. Its protein is CASSLDPPRTGRSSYEQYF.

The V and J genes are TRBV4-1 and TRBJ1-5, with D unresolved. The germline V gene encodes CDR1 MGHRA and CDR2 YSYEKL. The germline V and J ends were trimmed by 0 bases and 0 bases, with 6 bases remaining between them. This CDR3 is built from 15 residues. The CDR3 protein is CASSQEWTSNQPQHF. In DNA form, the CDR3 reads TGCGCCAGCAGCCAAGAATGGACTAGCAATCAGCCCCAGCATTTT.

About this clone: The identical CDR3 is also encoded by other nucleotide sequences in the sample. The CDR3 DNA sequence: TGCAGTGCTAGCTCGGGCTACGAGCAGTACTTC. This encodes CSASSGYEQYF. The V gene is TRBV20-1, the J gene TRBJ2-7; D uncertain. The length of the CDR3 is 11 residues. Trimming left V 3 bases short and J 3 bases short, with 6 bases between. CDR1 is DFQATT, CDR2 SNEGSKA, per germline (reference sequence).

J is TRBJ1-4 and V is TRBV4-1; 7 bases fit TRBD1. Trimming cost V 0 bases and J 1 base; bases outside gene matches: 5. The CDR3 is 17 residues long. From germline, CDR1 is MGHRA and CDR2 YSYEKL. This CDR3 is CASSQDIPGGTNEKLFF. The CDR3 region has the DNA TGCGCCAGCAGCCAAGATATCCCAGGGGGAACTAATGAAAAACTGTTTTTT.

V and J are TRBV2 and TRBJ1-2, with 10 bases fitting TRBD1. Looked up from germline, CDR1 is SNHLY and CDR2 is FYNNEI. The V segment lost 6 bases and the J segment 3 bases; nucleotides outside the gene matches: 4. The CDR3 extends over 14 amino acids. CDR3 nucleotide sequence: TGTGCCAGCAGAGCGACAGGGGGCGACTATGGCTACACCTTC. The encoded protein is CASRATGGDYGYTF.

The V and J genes are TRBV2 and TRBJ2-5; possibly TRBD1 for D (5 bases). CDR1 SNHLY and CDR2 FYNNEI come from the germline V gene. The V end lost 6 bases, the J end lost 5 bases, and 10 bases lay between the germline ends. There are 12 residues in the CDR3. CDR3 region: CASSRRAETQYF. The CDR3 nucleotides are TGTGCCAGCAGCCGCAGGGCTGAGACCCAGTACTTC.

The chain couples TRBV11-3 to TRBJ2-5, with 8 bases lining up with TRBD1. CDR3 length: 15 amino acids. J was trimmed by 2 bases and V by 5 bases; bases with no gene match: 7. Germline V gene sequence: CDR1 SGHNT, CDR2 YENEEA. The CDR3: CASSTRTGQQETQYF. CDR3 in DNA: TGTGCCAGCAGCACCCGGACAGGGCAACAAGAGACCCAGTACTTC. Full variable domain (remainder filled in from reference TRBV11-3 and TRBJ2-5): EAGVVQSPRYKIIEKKQPVAFWCNPISGHNTLYWYLQNLGQGPELLIRYENEEAVDDSQLPKDRFSAERLKGVDSTLKIQPAELGDSAVYLCASSTRTGQQETQYFGPGTRLLVL.

The gene calls are TRBV6-1 and TRBJ1-4; D gene uncertain. The germline V gene has CDR1 MNHNS and CDR2 SASEGT. V lost 10 bases and J 8 bases, leaving 14 bases between the germline ends. There are 12 residues in the CDR3. CDR3 protein: CATSLLGEKLFF. For the CDR3, the DNA is TGTGCCACTTCTCTATTGGGAGAAAAACTGTTTTTT.